The clone carrying this TCR beta chain was counted only a few times. The antigen is not known. MiXCR, applied by TCRdb to the 5' RACE reads, yields one record per CDR3 protein. The sample records roughly 500,000 distinct CDR3 sequences, approximately 21% being singletons. This specimen comes from a study of T cells after yellow fever vaccination. Study outcomes and limitations: FACS-sorted repertoires could harbor abundant contaminating bulk-population clonotypes. Though weaker, the secondary response peaked faster, on day 5 versus 15.

The starting material was PBMCs, obtained 15 days after the yellow fever booster vaccination. This TCR was sampled from a man aged 25-45 years who received the YFV17D yellow fever vaccine.

The chain's CDR3 is CASSLGGGQTYYEQYF. The CDR3 DNA sequence: TGCGCCAGCAGCTTGGGGGGAGGACAGACTTACTACGAGCAGTACTTC. The chain recombines TRBV5-1 with TRBJ2-7; D may be TRBD1 or TRBD2 (6 bases each). Germline lookup yields CDR1 SGHRS and CDR2 YFSETQ. This CDR3 is 16 amino acids long. V was cut by 0 bases and J by 3 bases, with 16 bases left in between.